The rows below give T cell receptor beta chains drawn from one sample of a study of cytomegalovirus exposure and HLA in healthy donors. The protocol was immunoSEQ multiplex PCR, while the TCRdb copy is restricted to in-frame clones and leaves out a portion. The table lists 90,000 to 120,000 clones, about 84% of them singletons. Sequenced: PBMCs. Receptor source: a man aged 25 to 40 in good health and CMV-seronegative. Both conserved end residues are part of each CDR3.

CDR3 protein: CASSLAGRALSGANVLTF
J gene: TRBJ2-6
V gene: TRBV5-1

CDR3 protein: CASSAGTVAEAFF
J gene: TRBJ1-1
V gene: TRBV7-9

CDR3 protein: CASSTNYEQYF
J gene: TRBJ2-7
V gene: TRBV28

CDR3 protein: CASSLRLAVATGELFF
J gene: TRBJ2-2
V gene: TRBV13

CDR3 protein: CASSPTQGGEADTQYF
J gene: TRBJ2-3
V gene: TRBV7-9

CDR3 protein: CASSQLLAGGVDTQYF
J gene: TRBJ2-3
V gene: TRBV4-2

CDR3 protein: CAISEGTGYEQYF
J gene: TRBJ2-7
V gene: TRBV10-3

CDR3 protein: CAWETGSPAFF
J gene: TRBJ1-1
V gene: TRBV30

CDR3 protein: CASSSGTRAYNEQFF
J gene: TRBJ2-1
V gene: TRBV5-4

CDR3 protein: CASSPSGTPAYEQYF
J gene: TRBJ2-7
V gene: TRBV6-5

CDR3 protein: CASSKKIQGETQYF
J gene: TRBJ2-5
V gene: TRBV21-1

CDR3 protein: CASREGGTWIDTQYF
J gene: TRBJ2-3
V gene: TRBV7-2

CDR3 protein: CASSLAGGNEQFF
J gene: TRBJ2-1
V gene: TRBV27

CDR3 protein: CASSPSPDRNYGYTF
J gene: TRBJ1-2
V gene: TRBV5-6

CDR3 protein: CASSSTMDIRIEAFF
J gene: TRBJ1-1
V gene: TRBV7-9

CDR3 protein: CASSPTGGGGQPQHF
J gene: TRBJ1-5
V gene: TRBV5-1

CDR3 protein: CASRVGGRVTEAFF
J gene: TRBJ1-1
V gene: TRBV28

CDR3 protein: CASSLGTGGGETQYF
J gene: TRBJ2-5
V gene: TRBV27

CDR3 protein: CASSLDLVAVEQYF
J gene: TRBJ2-7
V gene: TRBV11-2

CDR3 protein: CASSYGLAGGYEQFF
J gene: TRBJ2-1
V gene: TRBV6-5

CDR3 protein: CASLWRGNNQPQHF
J gene: TRBJ1-5
V gene: TRBV28

CDR3 protein: CASSQGGEKLFF
J gene: TRBJ1-4
V gene: TRBV7-9

CDR3 protein: CASSLQGADEQFF
J gene: TRBJ2-1
V gene: TRBV5-1

CDR3 protein: CAWSAQINYGYTF
J gene: TRBJ1-2
V gene: TRBV30

CDR3 protein: CAAAFGGTYEQYF
J gene: TRBJ2-7
V gene: TRBV28

CDR3 protein: CAWTGALTDTQYF
J gene: TRBJ2-3
V gene: TRBV30

CDR3 protein: CASSNRGSNQPQHF
J gene: TRBJ1-5
V gene: TRBV2

CDR3 protein: CAISRQGANTGELFF
J gene: TRBJ2-2
V gene: TRBV10-3

CDR3 protein: CASSLAADTQYF
J gene: TRBJ2-3
V gene: TRBV5-6

CDR3 protein: CAIRGTGGWGETQYF
J gene: TRBJ2-5
V gene: TRBV10-3

CDR3 protein: CASSSTGATEAFF
J gene: TRBJ1-1
V gene: TRBV6-1

CDR3 protein: CACHTSGGTDTQYF
J gene: TRBJ2-3
V gene: TRBV30

CDR3 protein: CASSEFRGEYNEQFF
J gene: TRBJ2-1
V gene: TRBV6-4

CDR3 protein: CATSRNSGGRGELFF
J gene: TRBJ2-2
V gene: TRBV15